The sequence of this T cell receptor beta chain was determined in a study of OX40 agonist ivuxolimab in advanced cancers. About the study: One patient with hepatocellular carcinoma and two with cutaneous melanoma, three in all, had partial responses.

This CDR3 region has 17 residues. Trimming shortened V by 4 bases and J by 0 bases, and 19 bases separated the two germline ends. Germline CDR1 reads SGHRS; CDR2 reads YFSETQ. Drawing of blood for sampling happened at baseline, at cycle 4 day 1, and at cycle 7 day 1. For this clone: Its antigen is still unknown.

Points from the study as a whole: Among the least clonally expanded were partial responders at 0.1-3.0 mg/kg.

The protocol was immunoSEQ multiplex PCR, while the TCRdb copy is restricted to in-frame clones and leaves out a portion. The sample yields 65,000 to 70,000 clones, roughly 91% seen once. This chain links TRBV5-1 with TRBJ1-1, with a weak D call TRBD1 (5 bases). The sequence was obtained from an adult with an advanced solid tumor such as melanoma, head and neck, liver or kidney cancer. Sequencing was performed on CD4+ or CD8+ T cells sorted from blood, taken in a trial of the OX40 agonist ivuxolimab. Here the CDR3 reads CASSALLGVFVNTEAFF. The CDR3 DNA reads TGCGCCAGCAGCGCGCTCTTGGGGGTATTTGTGAACACTGAAGCTTTCTTT.